This TCR beta chain was found in a study of cytomegalovirus exposure and HLA in healthy donors. Study-wide background: The Caucasian-associated ancestry cluster held less than 85% of more than 350 genotyped donors.

Only a few counts were recorded for this clone. Its antigen is unknown. Study conclusions and caveats: In a later analysis, several top co-occurrence clusters appeared linked to parvovirus B19, influenza, CMV and Epstein-Barr virus. Earlier results showed most TCR beta V segments being productive about 87% or about 30% of the time.

The study ran its PCR with 60 Vbeta and 13 Jbeta primers. Original methodology: An analysis performed later counted 70 million to 90 million unique TCR beta chains (roughly 10 million of them shared). Generated by immunoSEQ multiplex PCR, the TCRdb table keeps only in-frame clones and is missing some. V, J and clone size were drawn from that table, and D and trimming were deduced from the DNA. The sample yields some 90,000 clones, more than 75% seen once. This CDR3 has 15 residues. Germline V CDR1 and CDR2: SGHAT, FQNNGV. V shed 5 bases and J 5 bases; nucleotides not matched to a gene: 6. This rearrangement joins TRBV11-2 to TRBJ1-6; 7 bases map to TRBD1. The receptor comes from a human donor in good health. Sequencing used PBMCs. CDR3 DNA sequence: TGTGCCAGCAGCCTACGGGACAGCAATAATTCACCCCTCCACTTT. It yields the protein CASSLRDSNNSPLHF.